These 20 T cell receptor beta chains share one sample of origin, sequenced in a study of T cell changes during pregnancy in multiple sclerosis. Here immunoSEQ multiplex PCR was the method, and the copy in TCRdb shows in-frame clones only, minus some. In the table there are 35,000 to 55,000 clones, just over 90% of which are singletons. Sequenced material: CD8+ T cells from peripheral blood mononuclear cells, taken after pregnancy. Receptors were obtained from a female donor with multiple sclerosis, enrolled in a pregnancy study.

The chain carries TRBV29-1 and TRBJ1-2; D is possibly TRBD1 (6 bases). CDR1 and CDR2 from the germline V gene are SQVTM and ANQGSEA. This CDR3 comprises 13 residues. V was shortened by 6 bases and J by 0 bases, with 11 bases between the two germline ends. For the CDR3, the DNA is TGCAGCGTCCCTCAGGGGCCTAACTATGGCTACACCTTC. Translating it yields CSVPQGPNYGYTF.

The chain combines TRBV5-4 with TRBJ2-7; 8 nucleotides match TRBD2. Trimming cost V 6 bases and J 0 bases; bases outside gene matches: 5. This CDR3 has 14 amino acids. The germline CDR1 and CDR2 sequences are SGHNT and YYREEE (reference sequence). The CDR3 region has the DNA TGTGCCAGCACCGGGGGGGCGGACTCCTACGAGCAGTACTTC. Translating it yields CASTGGADSYEQYF.

The chain couples TRBV25-1 to TRBJ2-7; 7 nucleotides agree with TRBD2. There are 10 residues in the CDR3. Germline assignment: CDR1 MGHDK and CDR2 SYGVNS. J gave up 7 bases and V 8 bases, and 2 bases lay outside the gene matches. CDR3 loop: CASFGGEQYF. The CDR3 region has the DNA TGTGCCAGCTTCGGGGGGGAGCAGTACTTC.

The chain employs TRBV2 and TRBJ2-7; 11 bases line up with TRBD1. This CDR3 has 15 residues. V shed 3 bases, J shed 3 bases, and the junction held 4 bases outside the gene matches. From germline, CDR1 is SNHLY and CDR2 FYNNEI. The chain's CDR3 is CASSEGTGGYYEQYF. In DNA form, the CDR3 reads TGTGCCAGCAGTGAGGGGACAGGGGGGTACTACGAGCAGTACTTC. The full variable domain, in which reference TRBV2 and TRBJ2-7 provide the parts outside the CDR3, is EPEVTQTPSHQVTQMGQEVILRCVPISNHLYFYWYRQILGQKVEFLVSFYNNEISEKSEIFDDQFSVERPDGSNFTLKIRSTKLEDSAMYFCASSEGTGGYYEQYFGPGTRLTVT.

The chain has TRBV28 and TRBJ1-5, with unresolved D. This CDR3 has 16 residues. V dropped 2 bases and J dropped 3 bases, with 14 bases sitting between them. CDR1 MDHEN and CDR2 SYDVKM come from the germline V gene. In DNA form, the CDR3 reads TGTGCCAGCAGTTTAGGCTCAGAGGATGTCAATCAGCCCCAGCATTTT. Protein product: CASSLGSEDVNQPQHF.

A word on this clone: A read error may produce the germline difference seen at one junction end. The V and J genes are TRBV29-1 and TRBJ1-1; D is possibly TRBD1 (6 bases). The CDR3 runs to 13 residues. Per the germline V gene, CDR1 is SQVTM and CDR2 is ANQGSEA. This chain's CDR3 is CSVEDPQGTEAFF. The CDR3 nucleotides read TGCAGCGTCGAAGACCCACAGGGAACTGAAGCTTTCTTT.

This chain uses TRBV2 with TRBJ2-5; D not certain. Deletions cut 5 bases from V and 4 bases from J, with 17 bases between. Germline CDR1 is SNHLY and CDR2 is FYNNEI. The length of the CDR3 is 15 residues. The DNA for the CDR3 is TGTGCCAGCAGTTTGGAATACGGAGTGCCAGAGACCCAGTACTTC. Translation: CASSLEYGVPETQYF.

The V and J genes are TRBV5-1 and TRBJ2-7; 8 nucleotides agree with TRBD1. After removal of 0 bases from V and 2 bases from J, the junction contained 13 bases not matched to a gene. This CDR3 comprises 18 residues. Germline V gene lookup returns CDR1 SGHRS and CDR2 YFSETQ. The chain's CDR3 is CASSLGELAGGVPYEQYF. CDR3 DNA: TGCGCCAGCAGCTTGGGGGAATTGGCAGGGGGCGTTCCCTACGAGCAGTACTTC.

The chain is built from TRBV29-1 and TRBJ1-2; D may be TRBD1 (6 bases). Germline V lookup: CDR1 SQVTM, CDR2 ANQGSEA. CDR3 length equals 13 residues. V lost 1 base to trimming and J lost 6 bases, with 12 bases between them. DNA for the CDR3: TGCAGCGTTGAAGGGACAGAGATTGATGGCTACACCTTC. Amino acids: CSVEGTEIDGYTF.

V is TRBV28 and J is TRBJ2-7, with 8 bases fitting TRBD1. Germline assignment: CDR1 MDHEN and CDR2 SYDVKM. Trimming at V came to 6 bases and at J to 2 bases, leaving 15 bases not matched to a gene. The CDR3 covers 17 residues. Here the CDR3 reads CASSHHGQGPLTYEQYF. In DNA form, the CDR3 reads TGTGCCAGCAGCCACCACGGACAGGGCCCCTTAACCTACGAGCAGTACTTC.

The chain employs TRBV28 and TRBJ1-1, with TRBD1 as a possible D gene (5 bases). Germline V gene lookup returns CDR1 MDHEN and CDR2 SYDVKM. This CDR3 has 12 residues. Trimming left V 4 bases short and J 5 bases short, with 8 bases between. The CDR3 bases are TGTGCCAGCAGTTACAAGGGGACTGAAGCTTTCTTT. It yields the protein CASSYKGTEAFF.

For the CDR3, the DNA is TGTGCCAGCAGCTCGGACAGGGCACAAGAGACCCAGTACTTC. This sequence encodes CASSSDRAQETQYF. The chain joins TRBV7-9 to TRBJ2-5; TRBD1 matches 8 bases. The CDR3 is made up of 14 amino acids. Trimming cost V 4 bases and J 2 bases; bases outside gene matches: 3. Germline V gene lookup returns CDR1 SEHNR and CDR2 FQNEAQ (reference sequence).

V gene TRBV7-6 combines with J gene TRBJ2-5, with D maybe TRBD1 (6 bases). Germline V lookup: CDR1 SGHVS, CDR2 FNYEAQ. V shed 0 bases and J shed 2 bases, with 13 bases lying between them. This CDR3 spans 16 amino acids. The CDR3 spells CASSLAPGDLQETQYF. The CDR3 DNA reads as TGTGCCAGCAGCTTAGCCCCAGGGGACCTTCAAGAGACCCAGTACTTC.

This chain joins TRBV6-1 and TRBJ2-3; a possible D gene is TRBD2 (5 bases). Trimming took off 1 base at V and 0 bases at J, with 11 bases between the two ends. The CDR3 spans 16 residues. Looked up from germline, CDR1 is MNHNS and CDR2 is SASEGT. The CDR3 DNA follows: TGTGCCAGCAGTGAAGGGGTAGCGTATAGCACAGATACGCAGTATTTT. Its protein product is CASSEGVAYSTDTQYF.

As DNA, the CDR3 is TGCGCCAGCAGCTTGCAAGGACAGGGACCCTACGAGCAGTACTTC. Translating it yields CASSLQGQGPYEQYF. V and J are TRBV5-1 and TRBJ2-7, with 8 bases matching TRBD1. CDR3 length: 15 residues. Germline V CDR1 and CDR2: SGHRS, YFSETQ. The ends lost 1 base at V and 2 bases at J; junction bases unmatched: 5.

Only one count was recorded for this clone. Here the CDR3 DNA reads TGCAGCGTTGAAGGAACAGGGGATTACTCCTACGAGCAGTACTTC. This gives the protein CSVEGTGDYSYEQYF. V usage is TRBV29-1 and J usage is TRBJ2-7; 7 bases match TRBD1. The ends lost 1 base at V and 0 bases at J; junction bases unmatched: 6. Germline V CDR1 and CDR2: SQVTM, ANQGSEA. The CDR3 is made up of 15 amino acids.

This clone was seen a single time. The DNA of the CDR3 is TGCGCCAGCAGGATGGGAGGGGGCACAGATACGCAGTATTTT. Translated, it gives CASRMGGGTDTQYF. V usage is TRBV10-2 and J usage is TRBJ2-3, with 7 positions matching TRBD2. The CDR3 is 14 amino acids. Germline V gene sequence: CDR1 WSHSY, CDR2 SAAADI. The ends lost 6 bases at V and 1 base at J; junction bases unmatched: 4.

This rearrangement joins TRBV11-2 to TRBJ2-7, with TRBD2 as a possible D gene (5 bases). From germline, CDR1 is SGHAT and CDR2 FQNNGV. This CDR3 is built from 15 residues. The V and J ends lost 1 base and 2 bases respectively, with 12 bases between them. The CDR3 is CASSLGAGLTYEQYF. Here the CDR3 DNA reads TGTGCCAGCAGCTTAGGCGCGGGTCTCACCTACGAGCAGTACTTC.

J is TRBJ2-7 and V is TRBV13; unclear D gene. Germline values: CDR1 PRHDT, CDR2 FYEKMQ (reference sequence). Trimming removed 5 bases from V and 3 bases from J, with 14 bases in between. The CDR3 runs to 14 residues. The CDR3 bases are TGTGCCAGCAGCCCCCCTAATGAGGACTACGAGCAGTACTTC. Translating gives CASSPPNEDYEQYF.

CDR3 in amino acids: CASSWTGGMNTEAFF. The CDR3 DNA reads as TGCGCCAGCAGCTGGACAGGTGGAATGAACACTGAAGCTTTCTTT. The V call is TRBV5-1, the J call TRBJ1-1; TRBD1 agrees at 7 bases. The CDR3 runs to 15 residues. V trimming: 3 bases; J trimming: 0 bases; junction bases outside the gene matches: 5. Germline values: CDR1 SGHRS, CDR2 YFSETQ. The entire variable domain, with the rest obtained from reference TRBV5-1 and TRBJ1-1, is as follows: KAGVTQTPRYLIKTRGQQVTLSCSPISGHRSVSWYQQTPGQGLQFLFEYFSETQRNKGNFPGRFSGRQFSNSRSEMNVSTLELGDSALYLCASSWTGGMNTEAFFGQGTRLTVV.